This T cell receptor beta chain was identified during a study of cytomegalovirus exposure and HLA in healthy donors. General observations from the study: There were some 150 TCR beta chains listed as cytomegalovirus-associated. Among TCR sequences, most were rare, though some public TCRs appeared in many donors. Reported results showed that the classifier diagnosed cytomegalovirus status with high specificity and sensitivity. A subsequent analysis found that TCR clusters from the first cohort also tended to co-occur in the roughly 120 validation repertoires, with under 95% of cluster scores above 0.

Sequenced by immunoSEQ multiplex PCR; TCRdb stores in-frame clones only, minus some. The repertoire holds more than 85,000 clones, with about 95% as singletons. The CDR3 has 15 amino acids. V shed 4 bases and J 7 bases; nucleotides not matched to a gene: 7. CDR1 is SGHRS and CDR2 is YFSETQ in the germline V gene. Worth noting for this clone: Its target is unknown.

V gene TRBV5-1 combines with J gene TRBJ1-5, with 11 bases fitting TRBD1. Specimen: PBMCs. The clonotype comes from a young woman in good health and CMV-seronegative. CDR3 in DNA: TGCGCCAGCAGCCCATGGACAGGGGGCGGACAGCCCCAGCATTTT. It translates to CASSPWTGGGQPQHF.